Listed below are T cell receptor beta chains from one sample, sequenced in a study of TIL therapy for anti-PD-1-resistant metastatic lung cancer. Assay used: immunoSEQ multiplex PCR; TCRdb lists only in-frame clones, some missing. The sample has about 12,000 clones; over 70% are singletons. The material sequenced was blood, taken at baseline. The receptors stem from a person aged 30 to 80 with non-small cell lung cancer. Each CDR3 is given without its conserved first and last residue.

V gene	J gene	CDR3 protein
TRBV9	TRBJ1-1	ASSVQESNTEAF
TRBV19	TRBJ2-1	ASSIMRGSYNEQF
TRBV5-6	TRBJ2-7	ASSPTGKTYEQY
TRBV6-4	TRBJ1-6	ASSDSAGGKSPLH
TRBV5-4	TRBJ2-7	ASSFRPTRTILSSYEQY
TRBV19	TRBJ1-1	ASSLPMGGYTEAF
TRBV7-9	TRBJ2-3	ASSPRQGGADTQY
TRBV2	TRBJ2-4	ASSEVYLAKNIQY
TRBV5-1	TRBJ2-1	ASRLAGGFYEQF
TRBV5-6	TRBJ1-2	ASSLKGANYGYT
TRBV6-4	TRBJ2-1	ASSGSTDHNEQF
TRBV6-4	TRBJ2-1	ATGGTSGSNEQF
TRBV6-5	TRBJ1-1	ASSRTGVAVSF
TRBV5-8	TRBJ2-7	ASRGLASYEQY
TRBV6-4	TRBJ2-3	ASSAVSASGGTTDTQY
TRBV7-2	TRBJ2-7	ASSLLAGGYEQY
TRBV9	TRBJ2-1	ASSLQEGTYNEQF
TRBV18	TRBJ1-5	ASSPPSGGGQPQH
TRBV19	TRBJ1-3	ASSIGLTGNTIY
TRBV9	TRBJ2-1	ASSLGLAVYNEQF
TRBV6-5	TRBJ2-4	ASRRKNIQY
TRBV29-1	TRBJ2-1	SAAQSSYNEQF
TRBV19	TRBJ1-1	ASSIQAMDSEAF
TRBV12-5	.	ASGLPQGTSASYEQY
TRBV5-1	TRBJ1-5	ASSLAGQDQPQH
TRBV5-8	TRBJ1-5	ASSLGQGRVQPQH
TRBV7-8	TRBJ2-7	ASSYSVREGFYEQY
TRBV14	TRBJ1-1	ASSGGGALNTEAF
TRBV29-1	TRBJ2-7	SVTGVRGHSYEQY
TRBV7-9	TRBJ2-1	ASSYTPGQGSHNEQF
TRBV7-8	TRBJ2-3	ASSSRPRASQDTQY
TRBV6-5	TRBJ2-1	ASSPTGGADNEQF
TRBV7-9	TRBJ2-1	ASSLDRGGFGEQF
TRBV6-1	TRBJ1-5	ASSGGQGHQPQH
TRBV21-1	TRBJ2-3	ASSKVGGAGLDTQY
TRBV5-1	TRBJ2-5	ASSLTSTGKETQY
TRBV7-2	TRBJ2-2	ASSLGPNPPGELF
TRBV4-1	TRBJ2-1	ASSQGSLADLYNEQF
TRBV6-5	TRBJ2-5	ASSYEGSQETQY
TRBV4-1	TRBJ2-5	ASSQTLGRDRGTATQY
TRBV29-1	TRBJ1-1	SVLDRTNTEAF
TRBV18	TRBJ2-5	ASSRRGLAGGPETQY
TRBV6-5	TRBJ2-7	ASRARHLYEQY
TRBV4-3	TRBJ1-4	ASSQEGLGEKLF
TRBV5-1	TRBJ2-3	ASSEGQGAKDTQY
TRBV7-2	TRBJ1-2	ASSFSGGANYGYT
TRBV5-1	TRBJ2-1	ASSLRREFYNEQF
TRBV6-6	TRBJ1-2	ASSYSVQSNYGYT
TRBV7-6	.	ASSLESRPTGDEQY
TRBV29-1	TRBJ2-3	SVEGELAGDTQY
TRBV7-3	TRBJ2-7	ASSRDGHYEQY
TRBV27	TRBJ2-3	ASKDGLAPDTQY
TRBV27	TRBJ2-7	ASRGATYEQY
TRBV5-1	TRBJ2-1	ASSTGGGNAEQF
TRBV19	TRBJ1-5	ASSTGRSNQPQH